This T cell receptor beta chain was identified in a study of CD8 T cells in ankylosing spondylitis. This clonotype was observed many times. Antigen unknown. Library preparation for TCR beta used quantitative 5'-RACE with molecular barcodes. MiXCR, applied by TCRdb to the 5' RACE reads, yields one record per CDR3 protein. This sample yields about 130,000 distinct CDR3 sequences, of which roughly a tenth are seen a single time; 2.5% to 3.5% belongs to the top ten. V was shortened by 0 bases and J by 0 bases, with 19 bases between the two germline ends. This CDR3 comprises 19 residues. Germline values: CDR1 SGHRS, CDR2 YFSETQ. Findings of the study overall: Seemingly characteristic of ankylosing spondylitis blood was a TCR beta motif consisting of 7 or 8 highly homologous variants. The clones that were linked to disease were reported to be significantly enriched in matched synovial fluid samples from ankylosing spondylitis patients.

J is TRBJ2-1 and V is TRBV5-1, with D possibly being TRBD1 (6 bases). Sequenced input: blood, either unsorted or a sorted T cell fraction (not recorded which). This clonotype was sampled from a male donor with ankylosing spondylitis or in good health (not recorded which). The CDR3 spells CASSLGTGHAFGSYNEQFF. CDR3 DNA: TGCGCCAGCAGCTTGGGTACAGGGCACGCTTTCGGCTCCTACAATGAGCAGTTCTTC. The full variable domain, its missing parts supplied by reference TRBV5-1 and TRBJ2-1, is KAGVTQTPRYLIKTRGQQVTLSCSPISGHRSVSWYQQTPGQGLQFLFEYFSETQRNKGNFPGRFSGRQFSNSRSEMNVSTLELGDSALYLCASSLGTGHAFGSYNEQFFGPGTRLTVL.